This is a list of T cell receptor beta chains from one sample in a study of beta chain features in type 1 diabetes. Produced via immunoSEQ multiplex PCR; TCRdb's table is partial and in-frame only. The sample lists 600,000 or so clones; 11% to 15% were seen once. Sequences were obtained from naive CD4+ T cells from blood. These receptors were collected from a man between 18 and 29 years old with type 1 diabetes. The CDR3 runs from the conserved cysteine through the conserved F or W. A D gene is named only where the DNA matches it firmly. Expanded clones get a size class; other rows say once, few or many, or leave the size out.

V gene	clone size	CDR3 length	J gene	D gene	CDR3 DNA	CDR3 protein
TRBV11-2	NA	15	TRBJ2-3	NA	TGTGCCAGCAGCTTAGGGACCGTTCTCACAGATACGCAGTATTTT	CASSLGTVLTDTQYF
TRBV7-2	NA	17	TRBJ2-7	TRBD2	TGTGCCAGCAGCTTAAAAGGTAGCGGGGGAAGCTCCTACGAGCAGTACTTC	CASSLKGSGGSSYEQYF
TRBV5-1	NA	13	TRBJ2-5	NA	TGCGCCAGCAGCTTAGGTTCCCAAGAGACCCAGTACTTC	CASSLGSQETQYF
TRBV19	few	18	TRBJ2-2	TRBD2	TGTGCCAGTAGAAATCCACGTGCCCGGGGGGTCGTCACCGGGGAGCTGTTTTTT	CASRNPRARGVVTGELFF
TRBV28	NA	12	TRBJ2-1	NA	TGTGCCAGCAGGGCCGTAGCTAGGGAGCAGTTCTTC	CASRAVAREQFF
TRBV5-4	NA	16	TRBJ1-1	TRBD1	TGTGCCAGCAGCCCTGGCAGGGGACAGGCGAACACTGAAGCTTTCTTT	CASSPGRGQANTEAFF
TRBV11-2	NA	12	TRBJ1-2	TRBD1	TGTGCCAGCAGGGGACAGGGAGGTGGCTACACCTTC	CASRGQGGGYTF
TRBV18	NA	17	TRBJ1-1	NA	TGTGCCAGCTCACCACAAGACGTAGGGACGGTGAACACTGAAGCTTTCTTT	CASSPQDVGTVNTEAFF
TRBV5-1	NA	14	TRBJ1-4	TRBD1	TGCGCCAGCAGCGCGGGACAGGGAGATGGAAAACTGTTTTTT	CASSAGQGDGKLFF
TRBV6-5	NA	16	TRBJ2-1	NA	TGTGCCAGCAGTTATCTTACCCGGGAGATGGGGAATGAGCAGTTCTTC	CASSYLTREMGNEQFF
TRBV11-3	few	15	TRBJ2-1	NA	TGTGCCAGCAGCCGACTAGGACAGATGCACAATGAGCAGTTCTTC	CASSRLGQMHNEQFF
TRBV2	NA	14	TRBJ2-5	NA	TGTGCCAGCAGTGAAAGCGGCCAAGAAGAGACCCAGTACTTC	CASSESGQEETQYF
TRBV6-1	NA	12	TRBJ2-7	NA	TGTGCCAGCAGCCAAGGGGGGTACGAGCAGTACTTC	CASSQGGYEQYF
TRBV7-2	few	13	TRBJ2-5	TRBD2	TGTGCCAGCAGCCCTAGCGGACAAGAGACCCAGTACTTC	CASSPSGQETQYF
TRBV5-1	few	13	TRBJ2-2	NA	TGCGCCAGCAGCTGGGCGGACACCGGGGAGCTGTTTTTT	CASSWADTGELFF
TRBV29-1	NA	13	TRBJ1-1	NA	TGCAGCGTTGACGCGGGCGGAAACACTGAAGCTTTCTTT	CSVDAGGNTEAFF
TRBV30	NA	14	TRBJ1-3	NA	TGTGCCTGGAGCGCGGGACAACCTTCGGACACCATATATTTT	CAWSAGQPSDTIYF
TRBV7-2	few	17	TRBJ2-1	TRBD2	TGTGCCACCAGCGTTTCCCCGACTAGCGGACGCTACAATGAGCAGTTCTTC	CATSVSPTSGRYNEQFF
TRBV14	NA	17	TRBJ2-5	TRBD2	TGTGCCAGCAGCACCCTAGCGGGGGGGCGTCGGCAAGAGACCCAGTACTTC	CASSTLAGGRRQETQYF
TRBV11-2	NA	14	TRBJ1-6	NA	TGTGCCAGCAGCTTAGTACAGGGATGGTCACCCCTCCACTTT	CASSLVQGWSPLHF
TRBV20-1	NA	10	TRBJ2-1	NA	TGCAGCGCTCGGCTCCATGAGCAGTTCTTC	CSARLHEQFF
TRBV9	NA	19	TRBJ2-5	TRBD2	TGTGCCAGCAGCGCCTCAAACCCGCCTAGCGGTAAACGACAAGAGACCCAGTACTTC	CASSASNPPSGKRQETQYF
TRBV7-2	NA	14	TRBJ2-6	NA	TGTGCCAGCAGCTCAAACTCTGGGGCCAACGTCCTGACTTTC	CASSSNSGANVLTF
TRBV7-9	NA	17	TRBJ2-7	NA	TGTGCCAGCAGCCCATATCTTAATCAGGGAAGCTCCTACGAGCAGTACTTC	CASSPYLNQGSSYEQYF
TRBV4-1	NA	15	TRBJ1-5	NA	TGCGCCAGCAGCAACTGGGTGTCGGACAATCAGCCCCAGCATTTT	CASSNWVSDNQPQHF
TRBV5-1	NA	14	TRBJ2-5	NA	TGCGCCAGCAGCTTGGCACTAGTCAGAGAGACCCAGTACTTC	CASSLALVRETQYF
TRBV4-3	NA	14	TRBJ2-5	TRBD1	TGCGCCAGCAGCCTCCGACAGGGGCAAGAGACCCAGTACTTC	CASSLRQGQETQYF
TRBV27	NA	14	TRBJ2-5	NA	TGTGCCAGCAGTTTATCATCCTCTGTAGAGACCCAGTACTTC	CASSLSSSVETQYF
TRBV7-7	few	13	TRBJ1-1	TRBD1	TGTGCTAGCAGCTTAGAAGCAGGGGGCCAAGCTTTCTTT	CASSLEAGGQAFF
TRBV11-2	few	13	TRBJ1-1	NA	TGTGCCAGCAGCTTAGCGTATTGGACTGAAGCTTTCTTT	CASSLAYWTEAFF
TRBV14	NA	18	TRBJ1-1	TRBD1	TGTGCCAGCAGCCAATTATTGGACAGGGAGCTAATGAACACTGAAGCTTTCTTT	CASSQLLDRELMNTEAFF
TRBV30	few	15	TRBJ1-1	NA	TGTGCCTGGAGCTCCCGCGCTGGGTACAACACTGAAGCTTTCTTT	CAWSSRAGYNTEAFF
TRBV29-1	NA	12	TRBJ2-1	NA	TGCAGCTCTGAAATGGGAACCAATGAGCAGTTCTTC	CSSEMGTNEQFF
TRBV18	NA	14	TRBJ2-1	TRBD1	TGTGCCAGCGCCATTGGGACAGGGTCCAATGAGCAGTTCTTC	CASAIGTGSNEQFF
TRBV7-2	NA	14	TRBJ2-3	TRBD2	TGTGCCAGCAGCTTAATGGGAGGGGAAGATACGCAGTATTTT	CASSLMGGEDTQYF
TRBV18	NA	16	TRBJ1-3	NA	TGTGCCAGCTCCCCCCGGCCAGCCACCTCTGGAAACACCATATATTTT	CASSPRPATSGNTIYF
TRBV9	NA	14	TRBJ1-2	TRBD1	TGTGCCAGCAACCGTGGGACAGATAACTATGGCTACACCTTC	CASNRGTDNYGYTF
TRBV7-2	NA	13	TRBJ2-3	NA	TGTGCCAGCAGCGCTAGGGGGGCAGATACGCAGTATTTT	CASSARGADTQYF
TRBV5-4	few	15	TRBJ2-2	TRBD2	TGTGCCAGCAGCTTGGGCGGGAGGGCCAACGGGGAGCTGTTTTTT	CASSLGGRANGELFF
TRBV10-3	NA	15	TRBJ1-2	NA	TGTGCCATCAGTGAGGGGACATACGACTCTGGTGGCTACACCTTC	CAISEGTYDSGGYTF
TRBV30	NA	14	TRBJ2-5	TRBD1	TGTGCCTGGAGTGCCGACAGGGGGCGTTTAGCCCAGTACTTC	CAWSADRGRLAQYF
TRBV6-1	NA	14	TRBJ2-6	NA	TGTGCCAGCAGTGAAATGCTTTTGGCCAACGTCCTGACTTTC	CASSEMLLANVLTF
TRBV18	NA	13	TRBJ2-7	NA	TGTGCCAGCTCACCAGGGGGGAGCTACGAGCAGTACTTC	CASSPGGSYEQYF
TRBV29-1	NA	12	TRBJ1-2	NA	TGCAGCGTTTTAACAACCTTCTATGGCTACACCTTC	CSVLTTFYGYTF
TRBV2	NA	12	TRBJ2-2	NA	TGTGCCAGCCGAAGGGAGGCCGGGGAACTGTTTTTT	CASRREAGELFF
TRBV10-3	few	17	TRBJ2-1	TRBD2	TGTGCCATCAGTACTAGCGGGCTCGCAAAAACCTACAATGAGCAGTTCTTC	CAISTSGLAKTYNEQFF
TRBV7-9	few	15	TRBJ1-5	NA	TGTGCCAGCAGCTTGGAAAATCAACGCAATCAGCCCCAGCATTTT	CASSLENQRNQPQHF
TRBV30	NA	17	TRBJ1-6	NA	TGTGCCTGGAGTGTGTCCCGCGATAGCTCCTATAATTCACCCCTCCACTTT	CAWSVSRDSSYNSPLHF
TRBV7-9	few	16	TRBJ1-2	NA	TGTGCCAGCAGCTTAGCCGCAGGACGGACGAGCGCGGGCTACACCTTC	CASSLAAGRTSAGYTF
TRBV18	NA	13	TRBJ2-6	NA	TGTGCCAGCTCACCACCTGGGGCCAACGTCCTGACTTTC	CASSPPGANVLTF
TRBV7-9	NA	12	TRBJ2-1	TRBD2	TGTGCCACCGGGACTAGCGGGAATGAGCAGTTCTTC	CATGTSGNEQFF
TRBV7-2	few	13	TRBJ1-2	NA	TGTGCCAGCAGCTTCAGGGATAACTATGGCTACACCTTC	CASSFRDNYGYTF
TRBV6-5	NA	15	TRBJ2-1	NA	TGTGCCAGCAGCGGTGGAGGGGGGCTCTACAATGAGCAGTTCTTC	CASSGGGGLYNEQFF
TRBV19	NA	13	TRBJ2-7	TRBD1	TGTGCCAGTAGCTCGGGACAGGGCTTCGAGCAGTACTTC	CASSSGQGFEQYF
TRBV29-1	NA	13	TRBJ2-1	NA	TGCAGCGTTGAAGGCTACAAAGAGAATGAGCAGTTCTTC	CSVEGYKENEQFF
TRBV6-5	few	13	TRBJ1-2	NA	TGTGCCAGCAGTTACTTGAAGGGGAATGGCTACACCTTC	CASSYLKGNGYTF
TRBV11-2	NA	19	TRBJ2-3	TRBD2	TGTGCCAGCAGCTTAGTATCCCCCCACAGCGGGGGCCGAGGAGATACGCAGTATTTT	CASSLVSPHSGGRGDTQYF
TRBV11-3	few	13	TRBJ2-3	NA	TGTGCCAGCAGCTTAGATGTGACAGATACGCAGTATTTT	CASSLDVTDTQYF
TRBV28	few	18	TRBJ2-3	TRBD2	TGTGCCAGCAGTTTAAATGCGGCAGCGGGGGACTTTACAGATACGCAGTATTTT	CASSLNAAAGDFTDTQYF
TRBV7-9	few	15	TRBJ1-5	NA	TGTGCCAGCAGCCCCCAGGGGAATAACAATCAGCCCCAGCATTTT	CASSPQGNNNQPQHF